These 28 T cell receptor beta chains were sequenced from one sample in a study of identifying expanded T cells in peripheral blood. Sequencing was performed with immunoSEQ multiplex PCR; in TCRdb, only in-frame clones are kept and a portion is missing. In the table there are some 72,000 clones, 75% to 90% of which are singletons. The specimen was blood. The receptors were gathered from a person between 18 and 75 years old in good health.

The chain recombines TRBV19 with TRBJ1-2; TRBD1 aligns across 7 bases. CDR3 length equals 15 residues. Germline V gives CDR1 LNHDA, CDR2 SQIVND (reference sequence). With 4 bases clipped from V and 1 base from J, the junction kept 6 bases outside the gene matches. Here the CDR3 reads CASSTGTEINYGYTF. The CDR3 DNA reads TGTGCCAGTAGTACCGGGACAGAAATTAACTATGGCTACACCTTC.

This clone occurred once. The V and J genes are TRBV15 and TRBJ1-1; D may be TRBD1 (5 bases). V gave up 8 bases and J gave up 5 bases, with 15 bases separating them. The germline V gene encodes CDR1 LNHNV and CDR2 YYDKDF (reference sequence). The CDR3 spans 13 residues. DNA for the CDR3: TGTGCCACCTCGGGCGGGACGGAGACTGAAGCTTTCTTT. Encoded protein: CATSGGTETEAFF.

The chain combines TRBV25-1 with TRBJ2-3; no firm D call. Germline V lookup: CDR1 MGHDK, CDR2 SYGVNS. V lost 0 bases and J 9 bases, leaving 10 bases between the germline ends. CDR3 length equals 13 residues. DNA of the CDR3: TGTGCCAGCAGTGAATATCGTGGCCCGACGCAGTATTTT. It is translated as CASSEYRGPTQYF. Looking up the rest from reference TRBV25-1 and TRBJ2-3 gives the full variable domain: EADIYQTPRYLVIGTGKKITLECSQTMGHDKMYWYQQDPGMELHLIHYSYGVNSTEKGDLSSESTVSRIRTEHFPLTLESARPSHTSQYLCASSEYRGPTQYFGPGTRLTVL.

This chain joins TRBV19 and TRBJ1-1; tentatively, D is TRBD1 (5 bases). The CDR3 sequence is 15 residues long. V lost 5 bases and J lost 0, with 13 bases in between. Germline CDR1 and CDR2: LNHDA and SQIVND (reference sequence). The CDR3 protein is CASSPRDRLNTEAFF. The CDR3 region has the DNA TGTGCCAGTAGTCCCCGCGACAGATTGAACACTGAAGCTTTCTTT.

V and J are TRBV5-5 and TRBJ2-2; D is unresolved. Trimming cost V 5 bases and J 3 bases, with 11 bases left between them. The CDR3 is made up of 14 amino acids. From germline, CDR1 is SGHKS and CDR2 YYEKEE (reference sequence). The CDR3, as DNA: TGTGCCAGCAGTGGGCGGTCGGACACCGGGGAGCTGTTTTTT. Translation: CASSGRSDTGELFF.

V usage is TRBV5-5 and J usage is TRBJ1-5; 7 nucleotides line up with TRBD1. With V trimmed by 4 bases and J by 4 bases, 11 bases remained unmatched. CDR3 length: 16 residues. CDR1 and CDR2 (germline): SGHKS, YYEKEE (reference sequence). The chain's CDR3 is CASSIMPGQPNQPQHF. Written as DNA, the CDR3 is TGTGCCAGCAGCATAATGCCGGGACAGCCAAATCAGCCCCAGCATTTT.

This chain links TRBV18 with TRBJ2-3, with 12 bases that match TRBD2. The CDR3 runs 18 residues. Trimming removed 3 bases from V and 4 bases from J; junction bases left unmatched: 11. Germline loops: CDR1 KGHSH, CDR2 LQKENI. CDR3 sequence (DNA): TGTGCCAGCTCACCCCAGCAGTTTCCTAGCGGGGGGGCAGATACGCAGTATTTT. Protein: CASSPQQFPSGGADTQYF.

This clone occurred once. The genes are TRBV5-1 and TRBJ1-1, with TRBD1 as a possible D gene (6 bases). This CDR3 has 15 amino acids. Per the germline V gene, CDR1 is SGHRS and CDR2 is YFSETQ. V shed 0 bases and J shed 0 bases, with 9 bases lying between them. As DNA, the CDR3 is TGCGCCAGCAGCTTGGCCCGGGGGCTGAACACTGAAGCTTTCTTT. Residues: CASSLARGLNTEAFF. Drawing the rest from reference TRBV5-1 and TRBJ1-1, the complete variable domain is KAGVTQTPRYLIKTRGQQVTLSCSPISGHRSVSWYQQTPGQGLQFLFEYFSETQRNKGNFPGRFSGRQFSNSRSEMNVSTLELGDSALYLCASSLARGLNTEAFFGQGTRLTVV.

V is TRBV7-2 and J is TRBJ2-5; 15 nucleotides agree with TRBD2. This CDR3 contains 17 residues. V was pared by 5 bases and J by 4 bases, with 8 bases of the junction left unmatched. The germline gives CDR1 SGHTA, CDR2 FQGNSA. Here the CDR3 reads CASSPVRTSGGGETQYF. CDR3 nucleotide sequence: TGTGCCAGCAGCCCAGTTAGGACTAGCGGGGGGGGAGAGACCCAGTACTTC.

CDR3 sequence: CSVDPPASGGYNEQFF. For the CDR3, the DNA is TGCAGCGTTGATCCGCCCGCTAGCGGGGGATACAATGAGCAGTTCTTC. The chain is built from TRBV29-1 and TRBJ2-1, with TRBD2 matching over 10 bases. The V gene end was trimmed by 3 bases and the J gene end by 4 bases; junction bases not matched to a gene: 9. CDR1 is SQVTM, CDR2 ANQGSEA, per germline. CDR3 size: 16 residues.

This clone appeared once. The CDR3 region is CASSQGASGADTQYF. The CDR3 DNA is TGCGCCAGCAGCCAAGGGGCTAGTGGCGCAGATACGCAGTATTTT. The chain combines TRBV4-1 with TRBJ2-3; no definite D call. The germline V and J ends were trimmed by 1 base and 4 bases, with 12 bases remaining between them. The CDR3 has 15 amino acids. CDR1 MGHRA and CDR2 YSYEKL come from the germline V gene.

V is TRBV10-3 and J is TRBJ1-6; perhaps TRBD1 as D (5 bases). The V gene lost 6 bases and the J gene lost 6 bases, with 6 bases spanning the gap. The CDR3 totals 12 residues. CDR1 ENHRY and CDR2 SYGVKD come from the germline V gene. CDR3 DNA: TGTGCCATCAGGGGGCCTAATTCACCCCTCCACTTT. Amino acids: CAIRGPNSPLHF.

This chain uses TRBV28 with TRBJ2-7, with 9 bases that match TRBD1. Germline V gene data show CDR1 as MDHEN and CDR2 as SYDVKM. The CDR3 has 15 amino acids. J was trimmed by 2 bases and V by 5 bases; bases with no gene match: 7. This CDR3 is CASSLLRQGAYEQYF. The CDR3 DNA follows: TGTGCCAGCAGTCTACTCAGACAGGGGGCCTACGAGCAGTACTTC. Full variable domain (remainder filled in from reference TRBV28 and TRBJ2-7): DVKVTQSSRYLVKRTGEKVFLECVQDMDHENMFWYRQDPGLGLRLIYFSYDVKMKEKGDIPEGYSVSREKKERFSLILESASTNQTSMYLCASSLLRQGAYEQYFGPGTRLTVT.

The rearrangement joins TRBV7-2 to TRBJ2-3; the D call may be TRBD1 or TRBD2 (6 bases each). The CDR3 has 14 residues. Trimming removed 1 base from V and 5 bases from J, with 10 bases in between. Germline V gene sequence: CDR1 SGHTA, CDR2 FQGNSA. The CDR3 nucleotides read TGTGCCAGCAGCTTAGGGGGGGCTCAAGATACGCAGTATTTT. It encodes CASSLGGAQDTQYF.

In this sample, this clone turned up once. This chain connects TRBV6-1 to TRBJ1-2; possible D gene TRBD1, 6 bases. V lost 2 bases to trimming and J lost 5 bases, with 9 bases between them. CDR1 MNHNS and CDR2 SASEGT come from the germline V gene. The CDR3 has 13 residues. The CDR3 spells CASSEQGSYGYTF. DNA of the CDR3: TGTGCCAGCAGTGAACAGGGGTCGTATGGCTACACCTTC.

The rearrangement uses TRBV5-5 and TRBJ2-1; TRBD2 aligns across 7 bases. The CDR3 sequence is 15 residues long. CDR1 and CDR2 (germline): SGHKS, YYEKEE (reference sequence). V lost 1 base to trimming and J lost 4 bases; unmatched junction nucleotides: 5. The chain's CDR3 is CASSLRLAAYNEQFF. The CDR3 nucleotides read TGTGCCAGCAGCTTGCGACTAGCCGCATACAATGAGCAGTTCTTC. Using reference TRBV5-5 and TRBJ2-1 for the parts outside the CDR3, the full variable domain is DAGVTQSPTHLIKTRGQQVTLRCSPISGHKSVSWYQQVLGQGPQFIFQYYEKEERGRGNFPDRFSARQFPNYSSELNVNALLLGDSALYLCASSLRLAAYNEQFFGPGTRLTVL.

The chain is built from TRBV6-1 and TRBJ2-5; D ambiguous. The CDR3 contains 14 residues. Trimming removed 1 base from V and 4 bases from J, with 10 bases in between. CDR1 is MNHNS and CDR2 is SASEGT in the germline V gene. This CDR3 is CASSEGTPLETQYF. In nucleotides, the CDR3 is TGTGCCAGCAGTGAAGGGACCCCATTAGAGACCCAGTACTTC.

The chain recombines TRBV5-1 with TRBJ2-7; a weak D match, TRBD1 (6 bases). Germline values: CDR1 SGHRS, CDR2 YFSETQ. This CDR3 spans 17 amino acids. V lost 0 bases, J lost 4 bases, and 20 bases lay in between. This CDR3 reads CASSLDLQGQADYEQYF. In nucleotides, the CDR3 is TGCGCCAGCAGCTTGGATTTACAGGGACAAGCCGATTACGAGCAGTACTTC. Variable domain in full (rest from reference TRBV5-1 and TRBJ2-7): KAGVTQTPRYLIKTRGQQVTLSCSPISGHRSVSWYQQTPGQGLQFLFEYFSETQRNKGNFPGRFSGRQFSNSRSEMNVSTLELGDSALYLCASSLDLQGQADYEQYFGPGTRLTVT.

The chain couples TRBV10-3 to TRBJ1-2; the D is unclear. CDR3 size: 15 residues. In germline, CDR1 is ENHRY, CDR2 SYGVKD. Trimming removed 4 bases at V and 4 bases at J, with 16 bases between. The CDR3 DNA follows: TGTGCCATCAGTGTCCTCCTCACCAAACCCTATGGCTACACCTTC. Protein: CAISVLLTKPYGYTF.

V usage is TRBV5-1 and J usage is TRBJ2-7, with D unclear. The CDR3 spans 14 residues. Looked up from germline, CDR1 is SGHRS and CDR2 is YFSETQ. V was shortened by 8 bases and J by 3 bases, with 18 bases between the two germline ends. CDR3 coding DNA: TGCGCCAGTCAAGCCGGCGCGGCGGACTACGAGCAGTACTTC. As protein: CASQAGAADYEQYF. Based on the CDR3 plus reference TRBV5-1 and TRBJ2-7, the full variable domain is KAGVTQTPRYLIKTRGQQVTLSCSPISGHRSVSWYQQTPGQGLQFLFEYFSETQRNKGNFPGRFSGRQFSNSRSEMNVSTLELGDSALYLCASQAGAADYEQYFGPGTRLTVT.

This chain joins TRBV19 and TRBJ1-1, with TRBD1 matching 8 bases. V lost 6 bases to trimming and J lost 0 bases; unmatched junction nucleotides: 6. CDR3 length: 15 amino acids. Germline-derived CDR1 and CDR2 are LNHDA and SQIVND (reference sequence). The CDR3 nucleotides read TGTGCCAGTAGCCCCTGGACAGGGTTGAACACTGAAGCTTTCTTT. Translated: CASSPWTGLNTEAFF.

The rearrangement joins TRBV27 to TRBJ2-1; 9 positions agree with TRBD2. The CDR3 consists of 15 residues. V was pared by 7 bases and J by 7 bases, with 11 bases of the junction left unmatched. From germline, CDR1 is MNHEY and CDR2 SMNVEV (reference sequence). The chain's CDR3 is CASTPLAGRSNEQFF. CDR3 nucleotide sequence: TGTGCCAGCACGCCGCTAGCGGGACGCTCTAATGAGCAGTTCTTC.

The rearrangement links TRBV6-5 to TRBJ2-3, with 9 bases lining up with TRBD1. J was trimmed by 6 bases and V by 6 bases; bases with no gene match: 10. Germline CDR1 MNHEY, CDR2 SVGAGI. CDR3 length equals 15 residues. CDR3 sequence (DNA): TGTGCCAGCAGGGGGAATGGACAGGGGAAGGATACGCAGTATTTT. Residues: CASRGNGQGKDTQYF.

This chain uses TRBV27 with TRBJ1-2, with 7 bases lining up with TRBD1. The length of the CDR3 is 15 residues. V lost 1 base and J lost 6; bases outside the gene matches: 8. Germline V gives CDR1 MNHEY, CDR2 SMNVEV (reference sequence). This CDR3 reads CASSLFGNRGHGYTF. Written as DNA, the CDR3 is TGTGCCAGCAGTTTATTCGGGAACAGGGGCCATGGCTACACCTTC.

The gene calls are TRBV14 and TRBJ1-2, with 9 bases aligning to TRBD1. The V and J ends lost 4 bases and 3 bases, in that order; junction bases with no gene match: 12. CDR3 size: 17 residues. The germline V gene encodes CDR1 SGHDN and CDR2 FVKESK. The CDR3, as DNA: TGTGCCAGCAGCCTCCGGACAGGGGTGGGGTTGGACTATGGCTACACCTTC. Amino acid sequence: CASSLRTGVGLDYGYTF.

The chain employs TRBV5-6 and TRBJ2-4; unclear D gene. The CDR3 consists of 15 residues. Trimming shortened V by 4 bases and J by 4 bases, and 15 bases separated the two germline ends. CDR1 is SGHDT and CDR2 is YYEEEE in the germline V gene. The DNA for the CDR3 is TGTGCCAGCAGCCTCTCCGGTTTTTCAAAAAACATTCAGTACTTC. Its protein is CASSLSGFSKNIQYF.

V is TRBV13 and J is TRBJ1-1; 7 bases line up with TRBD1. The CDR3 sequence is 17 residues long. In germline, CDR1 is PRHDT, CDR2 FYEKMQ (reference sequence). With 3 bases clipped from V and 0 bases from J, the junction kept 10 bases outside the gene matches. The CDR3 DNA sequence: TGTGCCAGCAGCTTTTTCGGGTGGGGACAGTTGAACACTGAAGCTTTCTTT. It specifies CASSFFGWGQLNTEAFF.

The chain recombines TRBV7-2 with TRBJ2-7; TRBD1 or TRBD2 may be the D gene (5 bases each). The CDR3 extends over 15 amino acids. In germline, CDR1 is SGHTA, CDR2 FQGNSA. The V and J ends lost 4 bases and 0 bases respectively, with 13 bases between them. CDR3 sequence: CASSYTGTTSYEQYF. CDR3 in DNA: TGTGCCAGCAGCTATACCGGGACCACCTCCTACGAGCAGTACTTC.